Below, 20 T cell receptor beta chains from the same sample are listed, as sequenced in a study of cytomegalovirus exposure and HLA in healthy donors. The PCR made use of 60 Vbeta and 13 Jbeta primers. Generated by immunoSEQ multiplex PCR, the TCRdb table keeps only in-frame clones and is missing some. The sample records some 160,000 clones, approximately 80% being singletons. Sample: PBMCs. These receptors were collected from a male donor in good health and CMV-seropositive.

This clone was counted between two and nine times. This chain joins TRBV6-1 and TRBJ2-7, with a weak D call TRBD2 (5 bases). There are 14 residues in the CDR3. Germline CDR1 MNHNS, CDR2 SASEGT. Trimming shortened V by 6 bases and J by 0 bases, and 12 bases separated the two germline ends. The CDR3 DNA sequence: TGTGCCAGCAGGTCGGGGTCAAGCTCCTACGAGCAGTACTTC. Translation gives CASRSGSSSYEQYF.

This clone was seen only a few times. V and J are TRBV7-2 and TRBJ1-2; 8 nucleotides align to TRBD1. This CDR3 comprises 13 residues. Germline V gene data show CDR1 as SGHTA and CDR2 as FQGNSA. V lost 7 bases to trimming and J lost 5 bases; unmatched junction nucleotides: 6. The CDR3 protein is CASTNQGAYGYTF. In DNA form, the CDR3 reads TGTGCCAGCACCAATCAGGGGGCTTATGGCTACACCTTC.

The V call is TRBV11-3, the J call TRBJ2-1, with D tentatively TRBD2 (6 bases). The V gene lost 5 bases and the J gene lost 8 bases, with 19 bases spanning the gap. The CDR3 loop spans 15 amino acids. Germline V gene sequence: CDR1 SGHNT, CDR2 YENEEA. The CDR3 loop reads CASSPRGMSADEQFF. The CDR3 nucleotides read TGTGCCAGCAGCCCTCGGGGGATGTCAGCCGATGAGCAGTTCTTC.

The CDR3 reads CASSVGEAGELFF. Written as DNA, the CDR3 is TGTGCCAGCAGCGTCGGGGAGGCCGGGGAGCTGTTTTTT. The chain links TRBV6-4 to TRBJ2-2, with D perhaps matching TRBD2 (6 bases). Germline CDR1 MRHNA, CDR2 SNTAGT. Trimming took 6 bases from V and 6 from J, leaving 11 bases between them. The CDR3 totals 13 residues.

In this sample, this clone turned up once. V is TRBV5-6 and J is TRBJ2-7; 7 bases are a match to TRBD2. CDR1 SGHDT and CDR2 YYEEEE come from the germline V gene. V shed 3 bases, J shed 4 bases, and the junction held 7 bases outside the gene matches. The CDR3 totals 14 residues. For the CDR3, the DNA is TGTGCCAGCAGCTCCCTGGCGGGAGTTTACGAGCAGTACTTC. Translating it yields CASSSLAGVYEQYF.

The rearrangement joins TRBV18 to TRBJ2-4; unclear D gene. Germline assignment: CDR1 KGHSH and CDR2 LQKENI. The CDR3 contains 13 residues. Trimming left V 0 bases short and J 3 bases short, with 3 bases between. The CDR3, as DNA: TGTGCCAGCTCACCACCGAGCAAAAACATTCAGTACTTC. Amino acids: CASSPPSKNIQYF.

The rearrangement joins TRBV19 to TRBJ2-3; D unresolved. The CDR3 spans 16 residues. CDR1 and CDR2 (germline): LNHDA, SQIVND (reference sequence). The V end was cut by 1 base, the J end by 0 bases, with 11 bases between. CDR3 nucleotide sequence: TGTGCCAGTAGTATAGTCTACAGCTCTAGCACAGATACGCAGTATTTT. This encodes CASSIVYSSSTDTQYF.

V gene TRBV30 combines with J gene TRBJ2-2; 9 nucleotides match TRBD1. Germline V gene sequence: CDR1 GTSNPN, CDR2 SVGIG (reference sequence). Trimming cost V 0 bases and J 4 bases; bases outside gene matches: 9. This CDR3 has 17 amino acids. The CDR3 DNA follows: TGTGCCTGGAGTGTATTTGGGACAGGGACCTCCACCGGGGAGCTGTTTTTT. Translating it yields CAWSVFGTGTSTGELFF.

V gene TRBV30 combines with J gene TRBJ2-5; D perhaps matches TRBD1 (6 bases). Germline assignment: CDR1 GTSNPN and CDR2 SVGIG (reference sequence). The CDR3 is made up of 14 amino acids. Trimming pared 1 base from V and 5 bases from J, leaving 14 bases between. CDR3 protein: CAWSGNTGWETQYF. The CDR3 region has the DNA TGTGCCTGGAGTGGTAACACAGGGTGGGAGACCCAGTACTTC.

The chain joins TRBV5-1 to TRBJ2-6; TRBD1 might be the D (6 bases). Germline-derived CDR1 and CDR2 are SGHRS and YFSETQ. The V gene lost 4 bases and the J gene lost 2 bases, with 16 bases spanning the gap. CDR3 length equals 17 residues. The CDR3 nucleotides read TGCGCCAGCAGCGCCGGACAGACAGTTGCTGGGGCCAACGTCCTGACTTTC. Translation: CASSAGQTVAGANVLTF.

V and J are TRBV11-3 and TRBJ2-3; 10 nucleotides match TRBD2. CDR1 SGHNT and CDR2 YENEEA come from the germline V gene. V lost 4 bases, J lost 5 bases, and 9 bases stayed unmatched. CDR3 length: 16 amino acids. DNA for the CDR3: TGTGCCAGCAGCTATCAGGGGCTAGCGGGAGTAGATACGCAGTATTTT. This translates into CASSYQGLAGVDTQYF.

The chain is built from TRBV30 and TRBJ1-6; TRBD1 matches 9 bases. This CDR3 spans 18 amino acids. From germline, CDR1 is GTSNPN and CDR2 SVGIG (reference sequence). V dropped 4 bases and J dropped 0; count of bases not matched to a gene: 10. The CDR3 sequence is CAWTGGTGYSSYNSPLHF. CDR3 in DNA: TGTGCCTGGACGGGCGGGACAGGGTATAGCTCCTATAATTCACCCCTCCACTTT. The whole variable domain, filled in from reference TRBV30 and TRBJ1-6, reads SQTIHQWPATLVQPVGSPLSLECTVEGTSNPNLYWYRQAAGRGLQLLFYSVGIGQISSEVPQNLSASRPQDRQFILSSKKLLLSDSGFYLCAWTGGTGYSSYNSPLHFGNGTRLTVT.

This chain joins TRBV5-1 and TRBJ1-2, with 7 positions matching TRBD1. Germline V gene data show CDR1 as SGHRS and CDR2 as YFSETQ. The CDR3 sequence is 12 residues long. V was pared by 7 bases and J by 4 bases, with 4 bases of the junction left unmatched. The CDR3 nucleotides are TGCGCCAGCCGCTGGGACAGCTATGGCTACACCTTC. Encoded protein: CASRWDSYGYTF.

This clone appeared a single time. The chain links TRBV18 to TRBJ1-1; the match to TRBD1 covers 7 bases. After removal of 2 bases from V and 10 bases from J, the junction contained 10 bases not matched to a gene. Per germline, CDR1 KGHSH and CDR2 LQKENI. The CDR3 has 14 amino acids. CDR3 DNA: TGTGCCAGCTCACCAGACGACAGGGTCGGCCGAGCTTTCTTT. It specifies CASSPDDRVGRAFF.

Points on this clone: The identical CDR3 is also encoded by other nucleotide sequences in the sample. The rearrangement uses TRBV7-2 and TRBJ2-1; 9 bases align to TRBD1. From germline, CDR1 is SGHTA and CDR2 FQGNSA. The ends lost 0 bases at V and 7 bases at J; junction bases unmatched: 4. The CDR3 has 15 residues. CDR3 sequence reads: CASSLAPGQGNEQFF. In nucleotides, the CDR3 is TGTGCCAGCAGCTTAGCTCCCGGACAGGGGAATGAGCAGTTCTTC.

The chain employs TRBV28 and TRBJ2-1; 12 bases line up with TRBD2. Unmatched junction bases numbered 4, after V lost 5 bases and J lost 5 bases. The CDR3 has 15 residues. Germline V gene sequence: CDR1 MDHEN, CDR2 SYDVKM. The DNA for the CDR3 is TGTGCCAGCAGTCCAGGACTAGCGGGAAACAATGAGCAGTTCTTC. Protein product: CASSPGLAGNNEQFF.

The chain couples TRBV19 to TRBJ1-1; TRBD1 matches at 7 bases. Germline V CDR1 and CDR2: LNHDA, SQIVND (reference sequence). The CDR3 extends over 13 amino acids. V shed 9 bases, J shed 11 bases, and the junction held 15 bases outside the gene matches. CDR3 loop: CASRRTPDRAAFF. The CDR3, as DNA: TGTGCCAGCCGCCGGACGCCAGACAGGGCGGCTTTCTTT.

The chain carries TRBV4-3 and TRBJ1-4, with a tentative D call TRBD1 (5 bases). Looked up from germline, CDR1 is LGHNA and CDR2 is YSLEER. The V gene lost 2 bases and the J gene lost 5 bases, with 12 bases spanning the gap. The CDR3 covers 15 residues. The CDR3 DNA reads TGCGCCAGCAGCCAAAAGACGGGGGGGAATGAAAAACTGTTTTTT. This sequence encodes CASSQKTGGNEKLFF.

This clone showed up just a few times. This chain uses TRBV6-5 with TRBJ2-7, with D perhaps matching TRBD1 (6 bases). The CDR3 spans 14 residues. Germline V gives CDR1 MNHEY, CDR2 SVGAGI. Trimming removed 7 bases at V and 0 bases at J, with 13 bases between. The CDR3 here is CASKTGLSSYEQYF. CDR3 sequence (DNA): TGTGCCAGCAAAACAGGGCTCAGCTCCTACGAGCAGTACTTC.

The chain employs TRBV18 and TRBJ2-6, with D possibly TRBD2 on 5 matching bases. Germline loops: CDR1 KGHSH, CDR2 LQKENI. Trimming removed 3 bases at V and 0 bases at J, with 6 bases between. The CDR3 contains 15 residues. CDR3 bases: TGTGCCAGCTCACCGAGGGACTCTGGGGCCAACGTCCTGACTTTC. Its protein is CASSPRDSGANVLTF.